These 11 T cell receptor beta chains were all obtained from the same sample, sequenced in a study of blood T cells in healthy people across ages. Together with a sample-barcoded 5' primer, a J-beta primer mix was included in a second PCR lasting roughly 6 to 12 cycles. Via MiXCR, TCRdb re-called the 5' RACE reads, giving one row per CDR3 protein. Counted here are roughly 1,800,000 distinct CDR3 sequences, roughly 49% occurring once; the ten biggest clones make up less than 2.5%. The sample consisted of blood. These receptors all come from a woman aged 40 to 49 in good health.

The rearrangement joins TRBV2 to TRBJ2-1; D might be TRBD2 (7 bases). CDR3 size: 11 residues. Germline lookup yields CDR1 SNHLY and CDR2 FYNNEI. Trimming took 5 bases from V and 14 from J, leaving 13 bases between them. CDR3 bases: TGTGCCAGCAGTACACAGGGAGGGGAGTTCTTC. Residues: CASSTQGGEFF.

Turning to this clonotype: An end of the junction differs from the germline gene, which may be a read error. The V call is TRBV5-1, the J call TRBJ1-1, with 10 bases that match TRBD1. CDR3 length: 14 residues. Germline loops: CDR1 SGHRS, CDR2 YFSETQ. This CDR3 reads CVSSGTGANTEAFF. CDR3 nucleotides: TGCGTCAGCAGCGGGACAGGGGCGAACACTGAAGCTTTCTTT.

This rearrangement joins TRBV6-1 to TRBJ1-5; 7 positions agree with TRBD1. The CDR3 runs to 15 residues. CDR1 and CDR2 (germline): MNHNS, SASEGT. Trimming at V came to 7 bases and at J to 3 bases, leaving 9 bases not matched to a gene. The CDR3: CASTTDRDNNQPQHF. CDR3 DNA sequence: TGTGCCAGCACCACCGACAGGGACAACAATCAGCCCCAGCATTTT.

This chain links TRBV27 with TRBJ1-5, with 7 bases lining up with TRBD1. The V segment lost 2 bases and the J segment 0 bases; nucleotides outside the gene matches: 7. CDR1 and CDR2 (germline): MNHEY, SMNVEV (reference sequence). The CDR3 loop spans 17 amino acids. The CDR3 loop reads CASSLRRQGNSNQPQHF. The DNA for the CDR3 is TGTGCCAGCAGTTTACGCCGACAGGGCAATAGCAATCAGCCCCAGCATTTT.

The gene calls are TRBV12-3 or TRBV12-4 and TRBJ1-5; 11 bases are a match to TRBD1. The CDR3 loop spans 15 amino acids. V was pared by 3 bases and J by 6 bases, with 4 bases of the junction left unmatched. The CDR3 reads CASSFPGQGAQPQHF. The CDR3 nucleotides read TGTGCCAGCAGTTTCCCTGGACAGGGGGCTCAGCCCCAGCATTTT.

The gene calls are TRBV4-3 and TRBJ2-2; 7 nucleotides agree with TRBD2. Germline assignment: CDR1 LGHNA and CDR2 YSLEER. The J segment lost 1 base and the V segment lost 4 bases, leaving 3 bases of the junction unmatched. The length of the CDR3 is 15 residues. This CDR3 is CASSLGLGNTGELFF. The DNA of the CDR3 is TGCGCCAGCAGCCTCGGACTAGGGAACACCGGGGAGCTGTTTTTT.

This clonotype was counted once. A far larger clone is one base from this, pointing to a likely read error. This rearrangement joins TRBV7-2 to TRBJ2-1, with a weak D call TRBD2 (5 bases). The germline V gene encodes CDR1 SGHTA and CDR2 FQGNSA. This CDR3 region has 13 residues. The CDR3 spells CASSPSSYNERFF. DNA of the CDR3: TGTGCCAGCAGCCCTAGCTCCTACAATGAGCGGTTCTTC.

The chain has TRBV6-6 and TRBJ1-6, with 7 bases lining up with TRBD1. This CDR3 comprises 17 residues. The junction had 7 bases not matched to a gene; V was cut back by 2 bases and J by 3 bases. Per the germline V gene, CDR1 is MNHNY and CDR2 is SVGAGI (reference sequence). The CDR3 reads CASSYTLQGDYNSPLHF. The CDR3 DNA reads TGTGCCAGCAGTTACACCCTCCAGGGGGACTATAATTCACCCCTCCACTTT.

The CDR3 DNA is TGTGCCAGCAGTTACCGGAAGCAGGGTTCAGTCGAGCAGTACTTC. Residues: CASSYRKQGSVEQYF. The chain couples TRBV6-2 or TRBV6-3 to TRBJ2-5; D perhaps matches TRBD1 (5 bases). The last part of the DNA fits TRBJ2-7 better; the J call may be wrong. From germline, CDR1 is MNHEY and CDR2 SVGEGT. The CDR3 totals 15 residues.

The CDR3 sequence: CASSPGRVTSGANVLTF. CDR3 nucleotide sequence: TGCGCCAGCAGTCCGGGGCGCGTAACCTCTGGGGCCAACGTCCTGACTTTC. V and J are TRBV4-1 and TRBJ2-6; tentatively, D is TRBD1 or TRBD2 (5 bases each). Trimming cost V 6 bases and J 0 bases, with 15 bases left between them. CDR1 and CDR2 (germline): MGHRA, YSYEKL. The CDR3 runs 17 residues.

The chain recombines TRBV27 with TRBJ2-6; TRBD1 matches at 10 bases. There are 17 residues in the CDR3. Germline trimming cut 2 bases from V and 2 bases from J; bases unmatched to any gene: 3. Germline lookup yields CDR1 MNHEY and CDR2 SMNVEV (reference sequence). DNA for the CDR3: TGTGCCAGCAGTTTAGACAGGGGGCTCCCTGGGGCCAACGTCCTGACTTTC. Amino acids: CASSLDRGLPGANVLTF.